This TCR beta chain was profiled in a study of T cells after posttransplantation cyclophosphamide. General observations from the study: Recipient CMV seropositivity and CMV reactivation strongly tracked TRB clonality.

Germline loops: CDR1 SGHRS, CDR2 YFSETQ. Between the trimmed V and J ends, which lost 0 bases and 6 bases, there was a span of 15 bases. The CDR3 runs 15 residues. On this clone itself: Its specificity is unknown.

Treatment was busulfan-fludarabine conditioning, a marrow graft, and cyclophosphamide on days +3 and +4. Assay: immunoSEQ multiplex PCR; the TCRdb copy retains only in-frame clones and omits some. This sample has some 10,000 clones; 80% to 90% occur once, and the top ten carry about 5%. Source: PBMCs, taken after allogeneic stem cell transplant with posttransplant cyclophosphamide. The sequence was obtained from a female patient in her 50s who received an allogeneic stem cell transplant from a related donor, was CMV-positive, and had no GVHD. A subset of T cells may come from the graft donor. This chain links TRBV5-1 with TRBJ1-1; no reliable D call. CDR3 sequence: CASSLVSRHGAEAFF. The DNA of the CDR3 is TGCGCCAGCAGCTTGGTATCCAGACACGGGGCTGAAGCTTTCTTT.